The 6 T cell receptor beta chains below were found in one sample sequenced in a study of OX40 agonist ivuxolimab in advanced cancers. Only in-frame clones appear in the TCRdb table, and some are missing; sequencing was by immunoSEQ multiplex PCR. Among some 70,000 clones listed, around 83% were seen once. The sample was CD4+ or CD8+ T cells sorted from blood, taken in a trial of the OX40 agonist ivuxolimab. These receptors were collected from an adult with an advanced solid tumor such as melanoma, head and neck, liver or kidney cancer.

The V and J genes are TRBV7-3 and TRBJ1-2; 8 positions match TRBD1. J was trimmed by 1 base and V by 5 bases; bases with no gene match: 3. CDR3 length: 14 amino acids. Germline CDR1 and CDR2: SGHTA and FQGTGA. The CDR3 bases are TGTGCCAGCAGCCCGGGACAGGATAACTATGGCTACACCTTC. Its translation: CASSPGQDNYGYTF.

The chain links TRBV18 to TRBJ1-2; D is undetermined. CDR3 length: 14 amino acids. CDR1 KGHSH and CDR2 LQKENI come from the germline V gene. Trimming stripped 3 bases from V and 0 bases from J, with 8 bases between. CDR3 loop: CASSPEVANYGYTF. The CDR3 DNA reads as TGTGCCAGCTCACCGGAAGTGGCTAACTATGGCTACACCTTC. The full variable domain, rest sourced from reference TRBV18 and TRBJ1-2, is NAGVMQNPRHLVRRRGQEARLRCSPMKGHSHVYWYRQLPEEGLKFMVYLQKENIIDESGMPKERFSAEFPKEGPSILRIQQVVRGDSAAYFCASSPEVANYGYTFGSGTRLTVV.

V usage is TRBV18 and J usage is TRBJ1-5, with D unclear. The V gene lost 2 bases and the J gene lost 4 bases, with 3 bases spanning the gap. Germline V gene lookup returns CDR1 KGHSH and CDR2 LQKENI. This CDR3 has 12 amino acids. CDR3 residues: CASSPTNQPQHF. The CDR3 DNA is TGTGCCAGCTCACCAACGAATCAGCCCCAGCATTTT.

This chain links TRBV7-3 with TRBJ2-3, with D possibly being TRBD1 or TRBD2 (8 bases each). Germline CDR1 is SGHTA and CDR2 is FQGTGA. The CDR3 totals 15 residues. V lost 6 bases and J lost 5, with 18 bases in between. The CDR3 bases are TGTGCCAGCAGTAACACAGGGGGACTAGAAGATACGCAGTATTTT. Translated: CASSNTGGLEDTQYF.

The rearrangement links TRBV27 to TRBJ2-1; D is perhaps TRBD1 (6 bases). V gave up 6 bases and J gave up 7 bases, with 22 bases separating them. CDR3 size: 16 residues. Looked up from germline, CDR1 is MNHEY and CDR2 is SMNVEV (reference sequence). In DNA, the CDR3 is TGTGCCAGCAGCCTACAGGGTAACCGATGGGATAATGAGCAGTTCTTC. Residues: CASSLQGNRWDNEQFF.

This rearrangement joins TRBV5-4 to TRBJ2-1, with TRBD1 matching over 9 bases. From germline, CDR1 is SGHNT and CDR2 YYREEE (reference sequence). V shed 5 bases, J shed 14 bases, and the junction held 14 bases outside the gene matches. The CDR3 runs 14 residues. CDR3 sequence: CASSYRDRELGKFF. CDR3 nucleotide sequence: TGTGCCAGCAGTTACCGGGACAGGGAGTTGGGAAAGTTCTTC.